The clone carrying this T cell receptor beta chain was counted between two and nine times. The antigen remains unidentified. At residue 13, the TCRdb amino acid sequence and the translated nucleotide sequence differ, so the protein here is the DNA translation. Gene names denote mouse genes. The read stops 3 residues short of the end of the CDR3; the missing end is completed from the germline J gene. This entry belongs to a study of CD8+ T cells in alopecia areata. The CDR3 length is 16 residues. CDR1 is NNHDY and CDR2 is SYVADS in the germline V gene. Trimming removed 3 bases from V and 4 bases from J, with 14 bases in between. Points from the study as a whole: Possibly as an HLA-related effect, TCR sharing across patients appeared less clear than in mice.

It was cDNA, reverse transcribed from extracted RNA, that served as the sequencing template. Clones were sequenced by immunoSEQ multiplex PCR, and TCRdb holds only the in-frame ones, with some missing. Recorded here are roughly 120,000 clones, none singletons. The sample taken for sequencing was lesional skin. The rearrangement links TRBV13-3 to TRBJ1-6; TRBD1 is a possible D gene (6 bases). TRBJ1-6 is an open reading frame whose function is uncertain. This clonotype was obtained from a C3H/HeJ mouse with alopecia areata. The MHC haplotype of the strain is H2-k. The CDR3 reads CASSGSGTNYNSPLYF. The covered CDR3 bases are TGTGCCAGCAGTGGCTCCGGGACAAATTATAATTCGCCC.